The 9 T cell receptor beta chains in this list originate from one sample, sequenced in a study of early T cells in non-severe SARS-CoV-2 infection (dated by TCRdb to the early 2020s). Library construction relied on 5' RACE. TCRdb records NextSeq 500 as the sequencer. TCRdb handled the public reads itself, with Q25 trimming in fastp and clone calling in MiXCR, and kept productive beta chains. CDR3 protein sequences are deduplicated, and each keeps its most common genes and DNA. For this sample the table gives about 72,000 distinct CDR3 sequences, of which around 10% were detected only once. The top ten clones comprise 7.6% of the sample. The sample consisted of whole blood, taken at baseline. Receptors were obtained from an adult who was a healthcare worker with PCR-confirmed SARS-CoV-2 infection or an uninfected control (not recorded which).

This clonotype was seen repeatedly, ten times or more. CDR3 nucleotides: TGCGCCAGCAGCCGGCAACTTACTAGCACCGGGGAGCTGTTTTTT. Translating gives CASSRQLTSTGELFF. The chain joins TRBV4-3 to TRBJ2-2, with TRBD2 as a possible D gene (5 bases). The CDR3 loop spans 15 amino acids. In germline, CDR1 is LGHNA, CDR2 YSLEER. V lost 4 bases and J 4 bases, leaving 13 bases between the germline ends.

This clonotype showed up many times. The CDR3 region is CASSFGGGGGYTF. CDR3 coding DNA: TGTGCCAGCAGCTTCGGGGGAGGAGGTGGCTACACCTTC. This chain connects TRBV7-2 to TRBJ1-2; D perhaps matches TRBD1 (5 bases). CDR3 size: 13 residues. Germline V gene lookup returns CDR1 SGHTA and CDR2 FQGNSA. Trimming took off 3 bases at V and 7 bases at J, with 12 bases between the two ends.

The rearrangement uses TRBV27 and TRBJ2-7, with D perhaps matching TRBD1 or TRBD2 (5 bases each). Germline CDR1 and CDR2: MNHEY and SMNVEV (reference sequence). V lost 7 bases, J lost 1 base, and 14 bases lay in between. The CDR3 runs 14 residues. Written as DNA, the CDR3 is TGTGCCAGCAACCGAGTGGGACCTTCCTACGAGCAGTACTTC. It specifies CASNRVGPSYEQYF.

This chain connects TRBV20-1 to TRBJ2-7; the D call may be TRBD1 or TRBD2 (6 bases each). CDR3 length equals 15 residues. The V end lost 6 bases, the J end lost 3 bases, and 21 bases lay between the germline ends. Germline assignment: CDR1 DFQATT and CDR2 SNEGSKA (reference sequence). CDR3 nucleotides: TGCAGTGCAAACCCCGAAGGAGGGGGAAACTACGAGCAGTACTTC. Its translation: CSANPEGGGNYEQYF.

This clonotype appeared a few times. CDR3: CAISDLLPSTDTQYF. In nucleotides, the CDR3 is TGTGCCATCAGTGACCTATTACCTAGCACAGATACGCAGTATTTT. The chain is built from TRBV10-3 and TRBJ2-3; D is ambiguous. The CDR3 has 15 residues. Trimming left V 3 bases short and J 0 bases short, with 10 bases between. Germline V gene sequence: CDR1 ENHRY, CDR2 SYGVKD.

This clonotype was seen a handful of times. The CDR3 DNA follows: TGTGCCAGCAGTCCCCGGGGGCGCGGGGTGGTGAACACTGAAGCTTTCTTT. Protein: CASSPRGRGVVNTEAFF. V usage is TRBV7-6 and J usage is TRBJ1-1; maybe TRBD1 (6 bases). Germline V gives CDR1 SGHVS, CDR2 FNYEAQ. The CDR3 is 17 residues long. Between the trimmed V and J ends, which lost 6 bases and 0 bases, there was a span of 20 bases.

This clonotype was found many times. The chain joins TRBV20-1 to TRBJ1-1, with D possibly TRBD1 on 6 matching bases. This CDR3 is built from 16 residues. V was shortened by 3 bases and J by 1 base, with 18 bases between the two germline ends. Germline V gene sequence: CDR1 DFQATT, CDR2 SNEGSKA (reference sequence). The CDR3 coding sequence is TGCAGTGCTAGCCCCAGGAGGGGACATCCGAACACTGAAGCTTTCTTT. Translated, it gives CSASPRRGHPNTEAFF.

Many counts were recorded for this clonotype. This chain connects TRBV6-6 to TRBJ1-2; 8 bases line up with TRBD1. The length of the CDR3 is 15 residues. V was pared by 5 bases and J by 5 bases, with 10 bases of the junction left unmatched. Germline V CDR1 and CDR2: MNHNY, SVGAGI (reference sequence). The CDR3 DNA sequence: TGTGCCAGCAGTCACACCCCCGGACAGGGATATGGCTACACCTTC. It codes for CASSHTPGQGYGYTF.

There are a few counts of this clonotype. This rearrangement joins TRBV5-6 to TRBJ1-6; 8 bases match TRBD1. This CDR3 spans 15 amino acids. Germline V gives CDR1 SGHDT, CDR2 YYEEEE. V lost 3 bases and J lost 14; bases outside the gene matches: 13. The CDR3 DNA reads TGTGCCAGCAGCTGGGGGACAGGATCTATTTCGGCCCTCCACTTT. Protein product: CASSWGTGSISALHF.